One T cell receptor beta chain is described in this entry. Its antigen remains unidentified. Base-call qualities are not available, and no considerably larger clone is one nucleotide away. Taken with the paper, the label for time point translates to: baseline before first vaccination. Samples from vaccinated people were obtained from the UK trials COV001 and COV002, which included a single-blind randomized controlled phase 2/3 trial of AZD1222 (ChAdOx1 nCoV-19) in healthy adults. Trial participant PBMC samples were collected at day 0 and day 28 after the second dose for TCRbeta chain sequencing. The CDR3 contains 16 residues, cysteine and phenylalanine counted. Of all the DNA, just the CDR3 is kept, 48 bases in frame from base 1. V is pruned by 4 bases and J by 5 bases, leaving 10 bases of the junction without a gene match. From a lookup of the germline V gene, CDR1 and CDR2 are MDHEN and SYDVKM. The CDR3 regions of human TCRbeta chains were analyzed by immunosequencing. Processing in the source paper ran as follows. TCRs in the repertoires were compared against a reference library of SARS-CoV-2-specific TCRs that had been generated with the MIRA antigen-specificity platform. Breadth meant the fraction of unique TCRs that were SARS-CoV-2-associated, whereas depth meant the fraction of total T cells that were SARS-CoV-2-associated. Using the MIRA data, each spike-specific TCR was mapped to the spike region that the TCR reacts to and placed in a CD4 or CD8 class. Log10-transformed breadth and depth values were compared by one-way ANOVA with Sidak's multiple comparisons tests. The table was pulled from immuneACCESS by TCRdb, which kept in-frame rearrangements only. Such tables lose some clones; where checked, under half of the loss comes from unresolved V genes, and the rest has no known cause. The D gene and trimming were derived from the DNA, and the V and J assignments and clone size from that table. This sample lists 110,000 to 150,000 clones; around 93% were detected once. The top ten clonotypes cover around 3% of the sample.

This entry comes from a study of T cell responses to AZD1222 COVID-19 vaccine (dated by TCRdb to the early 2020s). Some background on the complete study: AZD1222 recipients with second doses at about 4 weeks or about 12 weeks were pooled, because spike-specific TCR depth and breadth did not differ between schedules. Trial participants were enrolled by age into 18-55, 56-69 and 70-plus year subgroups, with 148, 28 and 57 TCR-sequenced participants respectively. TCR sequencing covered 233 trial participants: 207 given two doses of AZD1222 and about 26 given two doses of MenACWY control vaccine.

The full study reports these points: Spike-specific TCR breadth and depth rose significantly after two AZD1222 doses compared with day 0 and with MenACWY recipients. Nearly half of unique spike-specific TCRs reportedly recognized epitopes outside regions mutated in the B.1.351 and B.1.1.7 variants. Most participants were white British and females outnumbered males, and the authors suggested that clonal diversity may have been underestimated. No day 14 peak-response samples were available, so repertoires were characterized only after the peak T cell response. In the small 56-69-year group, the increase in depth fell short of significance, most likely because of low power. Conclusions about previously exposed vaccinees were limited because only six or seven AZD1222 recipients were SARS-CoV-2 seropositive at baseline. The whole spike protein was spanned by vaccine-associated CD4 TCRs, and dominant responses were seen in regions 160-218 and 743-854.

This receptor was taken from an adult in good health. The rearranged segments are TRBV28 and TRBJ1-5, with 8 central nucleotides matching TRBD1. Sequences were derived from peripheral blood, sampled on day 0 of AZD1222 vaccination. CDR3 region: CASSSRGWTGYQPQHF. The DNA sequence is as follows: TGTGCCAGCAGTTCCAGGGGTTGGACAGGGTATCAGCCCCAGCATTTT.